A selection of T cell receptor beta chains follows, all from one sample in a study of blood T cell repertoires in COVID-19. TCRdb's copy holds only in-frame clones and misses some; the assay was immunoSEQ multiplex PCR. The sample gives 350,000 or so clones, just over 85% of which show up once; roughly 4.2% is in the top ten. The sequencing input was PBMCs or T cells enriched from blood (not recorded which). The receptors shown here come from a woman aged 40 to 50 with acute COVID-19. The CDR3 runs from the conserved cysteine through the conserved F or W. The order of the fields is V gene, J gene, clone size, D gene, CDR3 protein, CDR3 DNA. A D gene is named only where the DNA matches it firmly. The size entry is marked missing in some rows and otherwise reads once, few, many or a size class.

>TRBV3-1/TRBV3-2|TRBJ1-6|-|TRBD1
CASSQGTGTYNSPLHF
TGTGCCAGCAGCCAAGGGACAGGGACCTATAATTCACCCCTCCACTTT
>TRBV4-1|TRBJ2-1|-|TRBD2
CASSQEGTSGTNEQFF
TGCGCCAGCAGCCAAGAGGGTACTAGCGGGACCAATGAGCAGTTCTTC
>TRBV7-9|TRBJ1-2|-|TRBD1
CASSTGQGVSFYGYTF
TGTGCCAGCAGCACAGGACAGGGAGTATCGTTCTATGGCTACACCTTC
>TRBV4-3|TRBJ2-7|-|TRBD2
CASSQVGRRGGSSSYEQYF
TGCGCCAGCAGCCAAGTAGGCCGGCGGGGGGGGTCCTCCTCCTACGAGCAGTACTTC
>TRBV4-2|TRBJ2-5|-|TRBD2
CASSQDGRGLAGFQETQYF
TGTGCCAGCAGCCAAGATGGAAGGGGACTAGCGGGGTTCCAAGAGACCCAGTACTTC
>TRBV7-2|TRBJ1-3|once|TRBD1
CASSSPDRAGNTIYF
TGTGCCAGCAGCTCACCGGACAGGGCCGGAAACACCATATATTTT
>TRBV7-2|TRBJ2-1|-|-
CASSLGHSGLGNEQFF
TGTGCCAGCAGCTTAGGTCACTCAGGGTTGGGCAATGAGCAGTTCTTC
>TRBV5-6|TRBJ1-5|-|-
CASSAGRNSNQPQHF
TGTGCCAGCAGCGCGGGCCGGAATAGCAATCAGCCCCAGCATTTT
>TRBV19|TRBJ1-1|-|-
CASSIGVGGTEAFF
TGTGCCAGTAGTATCGGCGTGGGGGGCACTGAAGCTTTCTTT
>TRBV6-5|TRBJ2-7|-|-
CASSYTERASSYEQYF
TGTGCCAGCAGTTACACCGAGAGGGCCAGCTCCTACGAGCAGTACTTC
>TRBV6-5|TRBJ2-2|-|-
CASSYALHRRPGELFF
TGTGCCAGCAGTTACGCGTTACACAGGCGGCCCGGGGAGCTGTTTTTT
>TRBV5-1|TRBJ1-1|-|TRBD1
CASSRGQTNTEAFF
TGCGCCAGCAGCAGGGGACAGACGAACACTGAAGCTTTCTTT
>TRBV11-2|TRBJ2-3|-|TRBD2
CASSLTRLAGGGDTQYF
TGTGCCAGCAGCTTAACTCGACTAGCGGGAGGCGGGGATACGCAGTATTTT
>TRBV21-1|TRBJ2-7|-|-
CASSKARGARAYEQYF
TGTGCCAGCAGCAAAGCGCGGGGGGCAAGGGCCTACGAGCAGTACTTC
>TRBV20-1|TRBJ2-1|-|TRBD2
CSASRGEIMNEQFF
TGCAGTGCTAGTCGGGGGGAGATTATGAATGAGCAGTTCTTC
>TRBV14|TRBJ1-1|once|-
CASSQGAGIEAFF
TGTGCCAGCAGCCAAGGTGCAGGGATTGAAGCTTTCTTT
>TRBV6-2/TRBV6-3|TRBJ2-1|-|-
CASSPPLLTQFF
TGTGCCAGCAGCCCCCCCCTATTAACGCAGTTCTTC
>TRBV15|TRBJ1-2|-|TRBD1
CATSRDPGTGSFDGYTF
TGTGCCACCAGCAGGGATCCGGGGACAGGGAGTTTTGATGGCTACACCTTC
>TRBV5-1|TRBJ1-5|-|-
CASSLVGGKTYRAHDQPQHF
TGCGCCAGCAGCTTGGTGGGCGGAAAAACTTACAGGGCTCACGATCAGCCCCAGCATTTT
>TRBV2|TRBJ2-1|once|TRBD2
CASSDQGGSIYNEQFF
TGTGCCAGCAGTGACCAGGGAGGGTCTATATACAATGAGCAGTTCTTC
>TRBV18|TRBJ1-3|-|TRBD1
CASSEWTGGSGNTIYF
TGTGCCAGCTCAGAATGGACAGGGGGCTCTGGAAACACCATATATTTT
>TRBV10-3|TRBJ2-3|-|-
CAISSGLSTDTQYF
TGTGCCATCAGTTCGGGACTCTCCACAGATACGCAGTATTTT
>TRBV7-2|TRBJ2-7|-|TRBD1
CASSLVGQGLYEQYF
TGTGCCAGCAGCTTAGTGGGACAGGGGTTGTACGAGCAGTACTTC
>TRBV7-2|TRBJ1-5|-|-
CASSLRGDQPQHF
TGTGCCAGCAGCTTAAGAGGCGATCAGCCCCAGCATTTT
>TRBV12-3/TRBV12-4|TRBJ1-3|-|-
CASSTGPGNTIYF
TGTGCCAGCAGTACAGGGCCTGGAAACACCATATATTTT
>TRBV6-2/TRBV6-3|TRBJ2-7|-|TRBD2
CASSSPGLAGASYEQYF
TGTGCCAGCAGTTCGCCGGGACTAGCGGGGGCCTCCTACGAGCAGTACTTC
>TRBV28|TRBJ2-2|-|-
CASSLPSVIGELFF
TGTGCCAGCAGTTTACCTAGCGTCATCGGGGAGCTGTTTTTT
>TRBV7-9|TRBJ2-3|-|-
CASSLGWTPSTDTQYF
TGTGCCAGCAGCTTAGGGTGGACACCTAGCACAGATACGCAGTATTTT
>TRBV7-9|TRBJ1-2|-|-
CASTQGQGDGYTF
TGTGCCAGCACCCAAGGTCAGGGCGATGGCTACACCTTC
>TRBV6-6|TRBJ2-1|-|TRBD2
CASLLNYGTSQYGQFF
TGTGCCAGCCTTTTGAATTACGGGACTAGCCAATACGGGCAGTTCTTC
>TRBV14|TRBJ2-5|-|TRBD1
CASSQEHLDRVYETQYF
TGTGCCAGCAGCCAAGAGCATTTGGACAGGGTGTATGAGACCCAGTACTTC
>TRBV7-8|TRBJ2-1|few|TRBD1
CASSYPGQGAYNEQFF
TGTGCCAGCAGCTATCCGGGACAGGGGGCTTACAATGAGCAGTTCTTC
>TRBV5-1|TRBJ2-3|-|TRBD2
CASSLLAGGPDTQYF
TGCGCCAGCAGCTTGTTAGCGGGAGGGCCAGATACGCAGTATTTT
>TRBV27|TRBJ2-7|-|TRBD1
CASSSRYRTGGLYEQYF
TGTGCCAGCAGTTCCCGCTACCGGACAGGGGGCTTATACGAGCAGTACTTC
>TRBV4-1|TRBJ2-7|-|-
CASSQETNTYEQYF
TGCGCCAGCAGCCAAGAAACTAATACCTACGAGCAGTACTTC
>TRBV15|TRBJ2-1|few|-
CATSRYSRGTEQFF
TGTGCCACCAGCAGATACTCCAGGGGCACAGAGCAGTTCTTC
>TRBV11-2|TRBJ2-5|-|-
CASSLDRQAAETQYF
TGTGCCAGCAGCTTAGACAGACAGGCAGCGGAGACCCAGTACTTC
>TRBV25-1|TRBJ2-2|once|-
CASSGTYTGELFF
TGTGCCAGCAGTGGGACTTACACCGGGGAGCTGTTTTTT
>TRBV7-9|TRBJ1-1|once|TRBD1
CASSPQQGAKTEAFF
TGTGCCAGCAGCCCCCAACAGGGGGCGAAGACTGAAGCTTTCTTT
>TRBV18|TRBJ1-1|-|-
CASSPNRNTEAFF
TGTGCCAGCTCACCTAACAGGAACACTGAAGCTTTCTTT
>TRBV5-1|TRBJ2-2|few|TRBD2
CASSLVAGVPGELFF
TGCGCCAGCAGCTTGGTAGCGGGGGTCCCCGGGGAGCTGTTTTTT
>TRBV7-6|TRBJ1-1|few|-
CASSFRAQGWHTEAFF
TGTGCCAGCAGCTTCCGAGCGCAGGGATGGCACACTGAAGCTTTCTTT
>TRBV7-2|TRBJ1-5|-|-
CASSPPGGIGQPQHF
TGTGCCAGCAGCCCTCCCGGCGGGATAGGACAGCCCCAGCATTTT
>TRBV18|TRBJ1-4|-|TRBD1
CASSASTGRTAEKLFF
TGTGCCAGCTCAGCCTCGACAGGGAGAACGGCCGAAAAACTGTTTTTT
>TRBV6-2/TRBV6-3|TRBJ2-1|once|-
CASSYSYLSNEQFF
TGTGCCAGCAGTTACTCGTACTTGTCCAATGAGCAGTTCTTC
>TRBV2|TRBJ1-1|-|-
CASSGNREGTEAFF
TGTGCCAGCAGTGGGAACAGGGAAGGAACTGAAGCTTTCTTT
>TRBV7-2|TRBJ2-2|-|-
CASSPNLTPNTGELFF
TGTGCCAGCAGCCCCAACCTGACACCGAACACCGGGGAGCTGTTTTTT
>TRBV7-2|TRBJ2-1|once|TRBD2
CASSTRSGGLPPNEQFF
TGTGCCAGCAGCACTAGGAGCGGGGGACTCCCCCCTAATGAGCAGTTCTTC
>TRBV7-9|TRBJ1-1|-|-
CASSLNLVGEAFF
TGTGCCAGCAGCCTGAATCTCGTCGGTGAAGCTTTCTTT
>TRBV5-5|TRBJ2-3|few|TRBD2
CASSLVGPGGPTDTQYF
TGTGCCAGCAGCTTGGTGGGGCCGGGAGGGCCGACAGATACGCAGTATTTT
>TRBV27|TRBJ2-7|-|-
CASSILFGAYEQYF
TGTGCCAGCAGTATACTTTTCGGGGCCTACGAGCAGTACTTC